The source of this T cell receptor (beta chain) is a study of blood T cell repertoires in COVID-19. The germline V gene encodes CDR1 SGHNT and CDR2 YYREEE (reference sequence). This CDR3 comprises 16 residues. V was clipped by 0 bases and J by 0 bases, with 12 bases between them. Clones were read by immunoSEQ multiplex PCR, and TCRdb kept only the in-frame ones, dropping some. The sample lists over 150,000 clones; around 87% were seen once. This clone was counted only a few times. The receptor's source is a man aged 35-49 years with active or convalescent COVID-19. Sequencing was carried out using peripheral blood. The chain couples TRBV5-4 to TRBJ1-1, with a tentative D call TRBD1 (5 bases). The DNA of the CDR3 is TGTGCCAGCAGCTTGGGGACACTCGTCATGAACACTGAAGCTTTCTTT. It yields the protein CASSLGTLVMNTEAFF.